Shown below are 18 T cell receptor beta chains from a single sample sequenced in a study of response to subunit inactivated influenza vaccine. Each CDR3 protein is one row after TCRdb ran MiXCR on the RT-PCR reads. The sample records almost 250,000 distinct CDR3 sequences, 10% to 15% being singletons. Sequencing was performed on non-naive T cells sorted from PBMCs, taken approximately 15 days before vaccination. The receptor set was obtained from a man between 50 and 59 years old who received an inactivated influenza vaccine.

The chain is built from TRBV4-1 and TRBJ2-5, with D possibly being TRBD1 (7 bases). V gave up 0 bases and J gave up 6 bases, with 14 bases separating them. Germline CDR1 is MGHRA and CDR2 is YSYEKL. The CDR3 is 15 residues long. CDR3 nucleotides: TGCGCCAGCAGCCAAGAACGGAGGGGGCAACAGACCCAGTACTTC. As protein: CASSQERRGQQTQYF.

The V gene is TRBV7-2, the J gene TRBJ1-1; the D gene is possibly TRBD1 (6 bases). Trimming left V 5 bases short and J 2 bases short, with 12 bases between. CDR3 length: 14 residues. CDR1 is SGHTA, CDR2 FQGNSA, per germline. Written as DNA, the CDR3 is TGTGCCAGCAGCACCGGGACACCAAACACTGAAGCTTTCTTT. It is translated as CASSTGTPNTEAFF. The full variable domain, rest sourced from reference TRBV7-2 and TRBJ1-1, is GAGVSQSPSNKVTEKGKDVELRCDPISGHTALYWYRQSLGQGLEFLIYFQGNSAPDKSGLPSDRFSAERTGGSVSTLTIQRTQQEDSAVYLCASSTGTPNTEAFFGQGTRLTVV.

This clonotype was detected ten times or more. The chain links TRBV3-1 to TRBJ1-3; a weak D match, TRBD1 (5 bases). CDR3 length equals 18 residues. Trimming removed 4 bases at V and 0 bases at J, with 19 bases between. Germline V lookup: CDR1 LGHDT, CDR2 YNNKEL (reference sequence). This chain's CDR3 is CASSLTPVGVASGNTIYF. The CDR3 DNA reads TGTGCCAGCAGCCTCACGCCGGTAGGGGTCGCCTCTGGAAACACCATATATTTT.

The table lists this clonotype with a few counts. J is TRBJ1-1 and V is TRBV11-2; possibly TRBD1 for D (6 bases). Trimming took off 6 bases at V and 5 bases at J, with 16 bases between the two ends. CDR3 length equals 14 residues. Per the germline V gene, CDR1 is SGHAT and CDR2 is FQNNGV. The CDR3 sequence: CASRLGHPRTEAFF. CDR3 coding DNA: TGTGCCAGCAGGTTGGGACACCCGAGGACTGAAGCTTTCTTT.

There are many counts of this clonotype. The rearrangement uses TRBV12-3 or TRBV12-4 and TRBJ1-1; D unresolved. CDR3 length: 15 residues. V gave up 5 bases and J gave up 0 bases, with 13 bases separating them. CDR3: CASSPMALMNTEAFF. The CDR3 nucleotides read TGTGCCAGCAGTCCCATGGCCCTCATGAACACTGAAGCTTTCTTT.

This clonotype has a handful of counts. V usage is TRBV5-1 and J usage is TRBJ1-1; D is unclear. The V gene lost 0 bases and the J gene lost 4 bases, with 10 bases spanning the gap. CDR1 and CDR2 (germline): SGHRS, YFSETQ. This CDR3 has 14 amino acids. The CDR3 loop reads CASSLVMRTTEAFF. The DNA of the CDR3 is TGCGCCAGCAGCTTGGTAATGCGGACCACTGAAGCTTTCTTT.

The CDR3 region is CASSLQGRNDEQYF. CDR3 in DNA: TGTGCCAGCAGTTTACAGGGACGTAACGACGAGCAGTACTTC. The chain links TRBV12-3 or TRBV12-4 to TRBJ2-7; D could derive from TRBD1 or TRBD2 (5 bases each). The CDR3 is 14 residues long. Trimming pared 2 bases from V and 5 bases from J, leaving 13 bases between.

The chain has TRBV7-3 and TRBJ2-1, with 12 bases fitting TRBD2. Germline values: CDR1 SGHTA, CDR2 FQGTGA. V was clipped by 5 bases and J by 10 bases; unmatched bases: 6. The CDR3 spans 14 residues. CDR3 sequence reads: CASSVTGTSGEQFF. In DNA form, the CDR3 reads TGTGCCAGCAGCGTGACCGGGACTAGCGGGGAGCAGTTCTTC.

This clonotype was counted ten times or more. CDR3 loop: CASSLMGGGSTDTQYF. CDR3 bases: TGTGCCAGCAGCCTTATGGGCGGGGGTAGCACAGATACGCAGTATTTT. The gene calls are TRBV7-2 and TRBJ2-3; 7 nucleotides match TRBD2. This CDR3 is 16 amino acids long. The germline CDR1 and CDR2 sequences are SGHTA and FQGNSA. V shed 5 bases and J 0 bases; nucleotides not matched to a gene: 8.

A few counts support this clonotype. The chain couples TRBV5-1 to TRBJ2-1; 8 nucleotides align to TRBD1. There are 16 residues in the CDR3. V gave up 4 bases and J gave up 9 bases; unmatched junction bases: 15. From germline, CDR1 is SGHRS and CDR2 YFSETQ. The CDR3 DNA reads TGCGCCAGCAGCCCCCCACCGGGACAGGTCATCGGTGAGCAGTTCTTC. This encodes CASSPPPGQVIGEQFF.

The table lists this clonotype with many counts. V and J are TRBV29-1 and TRBJ2-1, with 9 nucleotides matching TRBD1. J gave up 11 bases and V 3 bases, and 8 bases lay outside the gene matches. Germline CDR1 is SQVTM and CDR2 is ANQGSEA. This CDR3 has 13 residues. This CDR3 is CSVDKDRGIKQFF. The DNA for the CDR3 is TGCAGCGTTGATAAGGACAGGGGTATCAAGCAGTTCTTC.

This clonotype occurred a few times. J is TRBJ2-3 and V is TRBV11-2, with D possibly being TRBD2 (6 bases). The CDR3 spans 16 residues. V gave up 0 bases and J gave up 0 bases, with 10 bases separating them. From germline, CDR1 is SGHAT and CDR2 FQNNGV. CDR3 residues: CASSLDGGGSTDTQYF. CDR3 nucleotide sequence: TGTGCCAGCAGCTTAGATGGAGGAGGGAGCACAGATACGCAGTATTTT.

The chain employs TRBV20-1 and TRBJ2-1, with 15 bases lining up with TRBD2. The V gene's germline CDR1 is DFQATT and CDR2 SNEGSKA (reference sequence). The V and J ends lost 6 bases and 5 bases, in that order; junction bases with no gene match: 5. The length of the CDR3 is 15 residues. The CDR3 protein is CSARGLAGGHNEQFF. In DNA, the CDR3 is TGCAGTGCCCGCGGACTAGCGGGGGGGCACAATGAGCAGTTCTTC.

The chain joins TRBV7-9 to TRBJ1-4, with 8 bases identical to TRBD1. CDR3 length equals 16 residues. Trimming removed 6 bases from V and 0 bases from J; junction bases left unmatched: 6. CDR1 and CDR2 (germline): SEHNR, FQNEAQ (reference sequence). CDR3 protein: CASRPTGGATNEKLFF. CDR3 DNA sequence: TGTGCCAGCAGACCTACAGGGGGTGCAACTAATGAAAAACTGTTTTTT.

The chain is built from TRBV15 and TRBJ2-2; maybe TRBD1 (5 bases). The CDR3 has 21 amino acids. CDR1 is LNHNV and CDR2 is YYDKDF in the germline V gene (reference sequence). V was trimmed by 0 bases and J by 2 bases, leaving 25 bases between them. As DNA, the CDR3 is TGTGCCACCAGCAGAGATCGCCGAGGACAAGGATTGGGAACTAACACCGGGGAGCTGTTTTTT. Its protein is CATSRDRRGQGLGTNTGELFF.

This clonotype has ten or more counts. The chain uses TRBV5-6 and TRBJ2-1; perhaps TRBD2 as D (6 bases). Germline CDR1 is SGHDT and CDR2 is YYEEEE. The CDR3 length is 13 residues. Trimming took 0 bases from V and 9 from J, leaving 10 bases between them. The CDR3 DNA follows: TGTGCCAGCAGCTTGGTTTGGAGGGCTGAGCAGTTCTTC. Translation: CASSLVWRAEQFF. The whole variable domain, filled in from reference TRBV5-6 and TRBJ2-1, reads DAGVTQSPTHLIKTRGQQVTLRCSPKSGHDTVSWYQQALGQGPQFIFQYYEEEERQRGNFPDRFSGHQFPNYSSELNVNALLLGDSALYLCASSLVWRAEQFFGPGTRLTVL.

This clonotype occurred a few times. V gene TRBV18 combines with J gene TRBJ2-3; D unclear. CDR1 is KGHSH, CDR2 LQKENI, per germline. The CDR3 loop spans 17 amino acids. V dropped 3 bases and J dropped 1 base, with 17 bases sitting between them. CDR3: CASSPNQVLLGTDTQYF. The CDR3 region has the DNA TGTGCCAGCTCACCCAACCAAGTCCTGCTCGGCACAGATACGCAGTATTTT.

The gene calls are TRBV4-2 and TRBJ1-5; D is ambiguous. Germline-derived CDR1 and CDR2 are LGHNA and YNFKEQ. Between the trimmed V and J ends, which lost 0 bases and 7 bases, there was a span of 16 bases. The CDR3 is 16 amino acids. CDR3 loop: CASSQEEGRVSQPQHF. The CDR3, as DNA: TGTGCCAGCAGCCAAGAAGAAGGGCGGGTGAGCCAGCCCCAGCATTTT.